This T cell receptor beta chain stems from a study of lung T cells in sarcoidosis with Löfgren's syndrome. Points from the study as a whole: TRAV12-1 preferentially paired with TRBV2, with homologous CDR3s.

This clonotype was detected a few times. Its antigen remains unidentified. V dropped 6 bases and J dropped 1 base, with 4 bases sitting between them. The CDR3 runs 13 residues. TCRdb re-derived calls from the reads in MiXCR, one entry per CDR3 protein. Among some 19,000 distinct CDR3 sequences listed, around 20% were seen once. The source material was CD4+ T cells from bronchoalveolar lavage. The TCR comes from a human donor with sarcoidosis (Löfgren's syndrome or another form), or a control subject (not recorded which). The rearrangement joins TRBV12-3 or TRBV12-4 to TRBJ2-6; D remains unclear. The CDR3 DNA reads TGTGCCAGCAGCTCTTCTGGGGCCAACGTCCTGACTTTC. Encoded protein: CASSSSGANVLTF.